The entry below describes one T cell receptor beta chain. The antigen is not known. This sample was taken from a study of cytomegalovirus exposure and HLA in healthy donors. Study-wide results and caveats: The study put roughly 160 TCR beta chains on its list as cytomegalovirus-associated.

The PCR used 60 Vbeta and 13 Jbeta primers. TCRdb keeps only in-frame clones here, not all; method: immunoSEQ multiplex PCR. In the table there are 150,000 to 200,000 clones, roughly 73% of which are singletons. The CDR3 runs to 13 residues. The germline CDR1 and CDR2 sequences are SGHTA and FQGTGA. V dropped 1 base and J dropped 2 bases, with 5 bases sitting between them. The specimen sequenced was PBMCs. This clonotype was sampled from a female donor in good health and CMV-seronegative. This chain links TRBV7-3 with TRBJ2-5, with D possibly TRBD1 on 5 matching bases. DNA of the CDR3: TGTGCCAGCAGCTTAAGACAGCAAGAGACCCAGTACTTC. Amino acids: CASSLRQQETQYF.